This entry lists 5 T cell receptor beta chains sequenced from one sample in a study of blood T cell dynamics during melanoma immunotherapy. Some clones are missing from TCRdb's copy, which holds only in-frame ones; the method was immunoSEQ multiplex PCR. The table records more than 3,500 clones, roughly 97% of them present only once. The time point: pre-treatment baseline. The starting material was effector memory CD8+ T cells from blood, obtained from a patient treated with checkpoint blockade. These receptors were taken from a human donor with melanoma.

The chain recombines TRBV28 with TRBJ2-7; 9 bases fit TRBD2. Per germline, CDR1 MDHEN and CDR2 SYDVKM. V shed 7 bases, J shed 3 bases, and the junction held 13 bases outside the gene matches. The CDR3 spans 16 residues. The CDR3 region is CASKLTSGTPFYEQYF. CDR3 coding DNA: TGTGCCAGCAAATTGACTAGCGGAACCCCGTTCTACGAGCAGTACTTC.

This chain uses TRBV4-3 with TRBJ1-2; no clear D. Germline CDR1 LGHNA, CDR2 YSLEER. Trimming left V 1 base short and J 8 bases short, with 17 bases between. The CDR3 extends over 15 amino acids. CDR3 bases: TGCGCCAGCAGCCAAGTCGAGGACCCCTTAGGAGGCTACACCTTC. This gives the protein CASSQVEDPLGGYTF.

The V call is TRBV30, the J call TRBJ1-4; 10 bases align to TRBD1. Germline V CDR1 and CDR2: GTSNPN, SVGIG (reference sequence). The length of the CDR3 is 16 residues. V lost 4 bases, J lost 8 bases, and 13 bases stayed unmatched. The chain's CDR3 is CAWTLPPGQGHEKLFF. The DNA of the CDR3 is TGTGCCTGGACCTTGCCCCCGGGACAGGGGCACGAAAAACTGTTTTTT.

The J gene is TRBJ2-1, the V gene TRBV4-1, with no clear D. Trimming stripped 1 base from V and 0 bases from J, with 10 bases between. The V gene's germline CDR1 is MGHRA and CDR2 YSYEKL. The CDR3 extends over 16 amino acids. The CDR3 sequence: CASSQGTHSSYNEQFF. For the CDR3, the DNA is TGCGCCAGCAGCCAAGGAACTCACAGCTCCTACAATGAGCAGTTCTTC.

The rearrangement links TRBV11-2 to TRBJ2-1; D is uncertain. The germline V gene has CDR1 SGHAT and CDR2 FQNNGV. The CDR3 is made up of 11 amino acids. V was cut by 5 bases and J by 6 bases, with 5 bases left in between. This CDR3 reads CASSPSNEQFF. In DNA, the CDR3 is TGTGCCAGCAGCCCGTCCAATGAGCAGTTCTTC.